Ten or more counts support the clone carrying this T cell receptor beta chain. No antigen is known for it. The sample originates from a study of T cell repertoires in cytomegalovirus infection. TCRdb processed the reads anew with MiXCR; each CDR3 protein has one entry. The profile shows under 600,000 distinct CDR3 sequences, 16% of them singletons. Germline CDR1 and CDR2: SEHNR and FQNEAQ (reference sequence). The CDR3 loop spans 11 amino acids. Trimming took 3 bases from V and 4 from J, leaving 3 bases between them. Whole-study results and caveats: CMV-specific TCR beta clonotypes restricted by HLA-C were the ones dominating the ex vivo response.

This receptor was obtained from a human donor in good health (CMV status not recorded). Some clones in this sample may be carry-over from other donors' samples. Sequencing input: CD8+ T cells from PBMCs. The chain recombines TRBV7-9 with TRBJ1-1; no definite D call. The chain's CDR3 is CASSFVTEAFF. In DNA, the CDR3 is TGTGCCAGCAGCTTTGTCACTGAAGCTTTCTTT. The full variable domain, its missing parts supplied by reference TRBV7-9 and TRBJ1-1, is DTGVSQNPRHKITKRGQNVTFRCDPISEHNRLYWYRQTLGQGPEFLTYFQNEAQLEKSRLLSDRFSAERPKGSFSTLEIQRTEQGDSAMYLCASSFVTEAFFGQGTRLTVV.